This record looks at one T cell receptor (beta chain) sequence and its context. Method: immunoSEQ multiplex PCR; TCRdb's copy keeps in-frame clones and lacks some. The repertoire holds about 69,000 clones, with roughly nine tenths as singletons. This entry is derived from a study of OX40 agonist ivuxolimab in advanced cancers. This CDR3 region has 15 residues. With 2 bases removed from V and 0 bases from J, the gap between germline ends came to 12 bases. Germline assignment: CDR1 GTSNPN and CDR2 SVGIG (reference sequence). The rearrangement uses TRBV30 and TRBJ2-3; unclear D gene. The receptor comes from an adult with an advanced solid tumor such as melanoma, head and neck, liver or kidney cancer. The input for sequencing was CD4+ or CD8+ T cells sorted from blood, taken in a trial of the OX40 agonist ivuxolimab. The CDR3 is CAWSRLKTSTDTQYF. CDR3 bases: TGTGCCTGGAGTCGACTGAAAACTAGCACAGATACGCAGTATTTT. The variable domain in full, completed from reference TRBV30 and TRBJ2-3, reads SQTIHQWPATLVQPVGSPLSLECTVEGTSNPNLYWYRQAAGRGLQLLFYSVGIGQISSEVPQNLSASRPQDRQFILSSKKLLLSDSGFYLCAWSRLKTSTDTQYFGPGTRLTVL.